These 24 T cell receptor beta chains originate from one sample sequenced in a study of cytotoxic CD8 clonotypes in ibrutinib-treated CLL. Repertoires were generated with immunoSEQ multiplex PCR, while TCRdb's copy carries only in-frame clones and drops some. The sample yields roughly 150,000 clones, about 78% seen once. Specimen: PBMCs, collected after 24 months of ibrutinib treatment. These receptors were obtained from a human donor with chronic lymphocytic leukemia.

The chain is built from TRBV7-2 and TRBJ2-7; 11 nucleotides align to TRBD2. With V trimmed by 5 bases and J by 6 bases, 3 bases remained unmatched. The V gene's germline CDR1 is SGHTA and CDR2 FQGNSA. The CDR3 covers 13 residues. CDR3 in amino acids: CASSPGLAGEQYF. For the CDR3, the DNA is TGTGCCAGCAGCCCAGGACTAGCGGGCGAGCAGTACTTC.

This chain links TRBV7-9 with TRBJ2-7, with 16 positions matching TRBD2. The CDR3 runs to 19 residues. The V segment lost 5 bases and the J segment 1 base; nucleotides outside the gene matches: 11. CDR1 is SEHNR, CDR2 FQNEAQ, per germline (reference sequence). CDR3 region: CASSLSTGLAGGASYEQYF. The CDR3 nucleotides are TGTGCCAGCAGCCTATCGACGGGACTAGCGGGAGGGGCTTCCTACGAGCAGTACTTC.

This clone was seen many times. The chain couples TRBV30 to TRBJ2-2; TRBD1 matches at 8 bases. The germline gives CDR1 GTSNPN, CDR2 SVGIG (reference sequence). Trimming took 1 base from V and 3 from J; bases not matched to a gene: 4. The CDR3 spans 15 residues. The CDR3 nucleotides read TGTGCCTGGAGTGCCCAGGGGGCGGACACCGGGGAGCTGTTTTTT. It encodes CAWSAQGADTGELFF.

The gene calls are TRBV19 and TRBJ2-5; the D gene is possibly TRBD1 (5 bases). This CDR3 spans 14 amino acids. Germline CDR1 LNHDA, CDR2 SQIVND (reference sequence). Trimming pared 5 bases from V and 3 bases from J, leaving 13 bases between. The CDR3 coding sequence is TGTGCCAGTAGTCCGTCCGACAGAGAAGAGACCCAGTACTTC. It is translated as CASSPSDREETQYF.

This clone has only a few counts. The chain uses TRBV30 and TRBJ2-3; D not resolved. Germline CDR1 and CDR2: GTSNPN and SVGIG (reference sequence). V lost 5 bases and J 5 bases, leaving 8 bases between the germline ends. The CDR3 loop spans 11 amino acids. CDR3 residues: CAWGRLDTQYF. The CDR3 region has the DNA TGTGCCTGGGGCCGCCTAGATACGCAGTATTTT. The full variable domain, in which reference TRBV30 and TRBJ2-3 provide the parts outside the CDR3, is SQTIHQWPATLVQPVGSPLSLECTVEGTSNPNLYWYRQAAGRGLQLLFYSVGIGQISSEVPQNLSASRPQDRQFILSSKKLLLSDSGFYLCAWGRLDTQYFGPGTRLTVL.

The V and J genes are TRBV28 and TRBJ2-1; possibly TRBD2 for D (6 bases). The V and J ends lost 10 bases and 8 bases respectively, with 18 bases between them. This CDR3 has 13 residues. Germline CDR1 reads MDHEN; CDR2 reads SYDVKM. The CDR3 DNA reads as TGTGCCACCTCGGGAGCCCCAAGAGATGAGCAGTTCTTC. Its protein product is CATSGAPRDEQFF. The full variable domain, completed using reference TRBV28 and TRBJ2-1, is DVKVTQSSRYLVKRTGEKVFLECVQDMDHENMFWYRQDPGLGLRLIYFSYDVKMKEKGDIPEGYSVSREKKERFSLILESASTNQTSMYLCATSGAPRDEQFFGPGTRLTVL.

A few counts support this clone. The chain joins TRBV19 to TRBJ2-1, with TRBD2 as a possible D gene (7 bases). Germline CDR1 reads LNHDA; CDR2 reads SQIVND (reference sequence). V lost 3 bases and J lost 2, with 11 bases in between. The CDR3 totals 15 residues. This CDR3 is CASSISGGPYNEQFF. CDR3 DNA sequence: TGTGCCAGTAGTATCTCCGGGGGGCCCTACAATGAGCAGTTCTTC.

The chain combines TRBV10-3 with TRBJ2-1; TRBD2 might be the D (6 bases). The germline V and J ends were trimmed by 10 bases and 8 bases, with 18 bases remaining between them. In germline, CDR1 is ENHRY, CDR2 SYGVKD. The CDR3 length is 13 residues. The CDR3 is CATTTTTGDEQFF. The CDR3 DNA follows: TGTGCCACCACCACCACCACGGGGGATGAGCAGTTCTTC.

V is TRBV30 and J is TRBJ1-6, with no clear D. The V gene lost 3 bases and the J gene lost 7 bases, with 7 bases spanning the gap. This CDR3 has 12 residues. The V gene's germline CDR1 is GTSNPN and CDR2 SVGIG (reference sequence). This CDR3 reads CAWRRQNSPLHF. As DNA, the CDR3 is TGTGCCTGGAGGCGGCAAAATTCACCCCTCCACTTT.

In this sample, this clone turned up a few times. The chain links TRBV7-9 to TRBJ2-1; no clear D. The germline V gene has CDR1 SEHNR and CDR2 FQNEAQ (reference sequence). CDR3 length equals 14 residues. With 4 bases removed from V and 0 bases from J, the gap between germline ends came to 7 bases. CDR3 nucleotides: TGTGCCAGCAGCTCCAAGCCCTCCTACAATGAGCAGTTCTTC. Residues: CASSSKPSYNEQFF.

V gene TRBV10-3 combines with J gene TRBJ1-2; unclear D gene. CDR1 is ENHRY, CDR2 SYGVKD, per germline. Trimming cost V 6 bases and J 2 bases, with 19 bases left between them. The CDR3 covers 16 residues. In DNA, the CDR3 is TGTGCCATCAGCGCACAAGCCGGGATCTCCAACTATGGCTACACCTTC. This gives the protein CAISAQAGISNYGYTF.

This chain connects TRBV4-3 to TRBJ2-2, with 7 nucleotides matching TRBD1. This CDR3 region has 18 residues. V dropped 4 bases and J dropped 1; count of bases not matched to a gene: 12. Germline V lookup: CDR1 LGHNA, CDR2 YSLEER. The CDR3 loop is CASSPKSPGQRNTGELFF. DNA of the CDR3: TGCGCCAGCAGCCCAAAGAGTCCGGGACAGCGGAACACCGGGGAGCTGTTTTTT.

As to this clone: Different DNA sequences within this sample yield the same CDR3. The CDR3 sequence: CASSQDRGQPQHF. The CDR3 nucleotides are TGCGCCAGCAGCCAAGACAGGGGGCAGCCCCAGCATTTT. The V and J genes are TRBV4-3 and TRBJ1-5; 7 bases fit TRBD1. Per germline, CDR1 LGHNA and CDR2 YSLEER. The trim removed 0 bases at V and 7 bases at J, leaving 0 bases unmatched. The CDR3 loop spans 13 amino acids.

The CDR3, as DNA: TGTGCCTGGAGTGTAGACAGGGGTCACTATGGCTACACCTTC. Protein: CAWSVDRGHYGYTF. The rearrangement uses TRBV30 and TRBJ1-2, with 8 positions matching TRBD1. V trimming: 0 bases; J trimming: 3 bases; junction bases outside the gene matches: 3. CDR3 length: 14 residues. The germline CDR1 and CDR2 sequences are GTSNPN and SVGIG (reference sequence).

This clone was detected only a few times. The chain carries TRBV29-1 and TRBJ2-7; 12 nucleotides agree with TRBD2. The CDR3 is 15 amino acids. Germline trimming cut 4 bases from V and 6 bases from J; bases unmatched to any gene: 10. Germline V gives CDR1 SQVTM, CDR2 ANQGSEA. The CDR3 DNA reads TGCAGCGTTGGACTAGCGGGAGTTGGAGGGGGCGAGCAGTACTTC. Translating it yields CSVGLAGVGGGEQYF.

The gene calls are TRBV29-1 and TRBJ2-1; D is ambiguous. This CDR3 has 12 amino acids. Germline assignment: CDR1 SQVTM and CDR2 ANQGSEA. V lost 3 bases, J lost 10 bases, and 13 bases lay in between. The CDR3 DNA reads as TGCAGCGTTGAGGGCAGACTGTGGGAGCAGTTCTTC. Translation gives CSVEGRLWEQFF.

The rearrangement uses TRBV15 and TRBJ2-3; 9 nucleotides agree with TRBD2. In germline, CDR1 is LNHNV, CDR2 YYDKDF (reference sequence). CDR3 size: 14 residues. With 1 base clipped from V and 5 bases from J, the junction kept 1 base outside the gene matches. CDR3 bases: TGTGCCACCAGCAGAGGACTAGCGGAAGATACGCAGTATTTT. Encoded protein: CATSRGLAEDTQYF.

This clone came up a few times. The chain carries TRBV7-8 and TRBJ2-3, with TRBD2 identical over 8 bases. Per germline, CDR1 SGHVS and CDR2 FQNEAQ. The V segment lost 1 base and the J segment 0 bases; nucleotides outside the gene matches: 3. The CDR3 is made up of 16 amino acids. The CDR3 nucleotides are TGTGCCAGCAGCTTAGTTCCTAGCGGGAGCACAGATACGCAGTATTTT. It specifies CASSLVPSGSTDTQYF.

This clone was found a few times. The chain carries TRBV4-3 and TRBJ1-6, with a possible D match to TRBD1 (6 bases). The V end was cut by 4 bases, the J end by 0 bases, with 16 bases between. CDR3 length equals 18 residues. Germline CDR1 LGHNA, CDR2 YSLEER. Written as DNA, the CDR3 is TGCGCCAGCAGCCCGGCGGACAGACCGAGCTCCTATAATTCACCCCTCCACTTT. It translates to CASSPADRPSSYNSPLHF.

The V gene is TRBV28, the J gene TRBJ2-3; tentative D call: TRBD1 (6 bases). Germline V lookup: CDR1 MDHEN, CDR2 SYDVKM. With 6 bases removed from V and 4 bases from J, the gap between germline ends came to 14 bases. The CDR3 is made up of 14 amino acids. The CDR3, as DNA: TGTGCCAGCAGGCCACAGGGCCGGGCAGATACGCAGTATTTT. Amino acid sequence: CASRPQGRADTQYF.

This chain connects TRBV2 to TRBJ2-5, with D unclear. This CDR3 comprises 11 residues. The V end lost 6 bases, the J end lost 10 bases, and 12 bases lay between the germline ends. Germline loops: CDR1 SNHLY, CDR2 FYNNEI. CDR3 DNA sequence: TGTGCCAGCAGAGGAGAAGCAGACCAGTACTTC. Amino acids: CASRGEADQYF.

CDR3 sequence reads: CASRPTGTGDHYGYTF. The CDR3 bases are TGTGCCAGCAGACCGACCGGGACAGGGGACCACTATGGCTACACCTTC. The chain joins TRBV27 to TRBJ1-2; 10 nucleotides match TRBD1. This CDR3 region has 16 residues. V lost 6 bases and J lost 3; bases outside the gene matches: 10. Germline assignment: CDR1 MNHEY and CDR2 SMNVEV (reference sequence).

V gene TRBV28 combines with J gene TRBJ1-1, with D possibly being TRBD1 (5 bases). Trimming shortened V by 4 bases and J by 7 bases, and 7 bases separated the two germline ends. The germline V gene has CDR1 MDHEN and CDR2 SYDVKM. CDR3 length: 11 amino acids. The CDR3 loop reads CASSSQGEAFF. The CDR3 nucleotides read TGTGCCAGCAGTTCCCAGGGTGAAGCTTTCTTT. Supplemented by reference TRBV28 and TRBJ1-1, the full variable domain reads DVKVTQSSRYLVKRTGEKVFLECVQDMDHENMFWYRQDPGLGLRLIYFSYDVKMKEKGDIPEGYSVSREKKERFSLILESASTNQTSMYLCASSSQGEAFFGQGTRLTVV.

This chain connects TRBV5-5 to TRBJ2-3; D ambiguous. The CDR3 has 12 residues. CDR1 is SGHKS and CDR2 is YYEKEE in the germline V gene (reference sequence). Trimming cost V 0 bases and J 5 bases, with 4 bases left between them. DNA of the CDR3: TGTGCCAGCAGCTTGGAGCAAGATACGCAGTATTTT. Residues: CASSLEQDTQYF.